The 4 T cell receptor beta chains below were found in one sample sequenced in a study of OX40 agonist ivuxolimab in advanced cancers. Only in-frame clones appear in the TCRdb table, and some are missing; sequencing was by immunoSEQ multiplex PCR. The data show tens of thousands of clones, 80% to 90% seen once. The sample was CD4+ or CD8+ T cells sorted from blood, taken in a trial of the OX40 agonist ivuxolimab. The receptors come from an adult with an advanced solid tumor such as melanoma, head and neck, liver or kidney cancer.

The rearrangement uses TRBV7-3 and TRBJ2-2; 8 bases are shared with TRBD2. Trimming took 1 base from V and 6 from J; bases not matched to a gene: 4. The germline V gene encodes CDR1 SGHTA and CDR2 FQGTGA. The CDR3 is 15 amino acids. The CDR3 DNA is TGTGCCAGCAGCTTAAATAGCGGGACTGCCGGGGAGCTGTTTTTT. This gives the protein CASSLNSGTAGELFF.

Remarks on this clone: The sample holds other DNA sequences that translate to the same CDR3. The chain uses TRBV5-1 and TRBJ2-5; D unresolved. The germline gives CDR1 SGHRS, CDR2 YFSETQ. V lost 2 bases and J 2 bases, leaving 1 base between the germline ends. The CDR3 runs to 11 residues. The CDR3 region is CASSLQETQYF. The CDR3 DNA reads TGCGCCAGCAGCTTACAAGAGACCCAGTACTTC.

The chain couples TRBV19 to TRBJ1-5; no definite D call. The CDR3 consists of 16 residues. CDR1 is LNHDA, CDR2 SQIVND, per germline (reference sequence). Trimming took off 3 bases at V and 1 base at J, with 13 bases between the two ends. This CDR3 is CASSMWGAPSNQPQHF. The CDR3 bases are TGTGCCAGTAGTATGTGGGGTGCTCCGAGCAATCAGCCCCAGCATTTT.

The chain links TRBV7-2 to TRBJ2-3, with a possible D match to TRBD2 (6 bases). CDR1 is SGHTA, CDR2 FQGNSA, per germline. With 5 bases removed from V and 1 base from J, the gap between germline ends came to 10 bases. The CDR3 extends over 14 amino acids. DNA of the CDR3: TGTGCCAGCAGCGATAGCGGTCGCACAGATACGCAGTATTTT. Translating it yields CASSDSGRTDTQYF.